This entry lists 22 T cell receptor beta chains sequenced from one sample in a study of cytotoxic CD8 clonotypes in ibrutinib-treated CLL. This table comes from immunoSEQ multiplex PCR, and its TCRdb copy is limited to in-frame clones, with some not included. The table includes 250,000 to 350,000 clones, approximately 76% detected once. The sample in question was PBMCs, obtained at disease progression, from a patient treated with ibrutinib. The receptors stem from a human donor with chronic lymphocytic leukemia.

This chain joins TRBV5-1 and TRBJ2-7; no clear D gene. Trimming cost V 3 bases and J 2 bases, with 15 bases left between them. Germline loops: CDR1 SGHRS, CDR2 YFSETQ. This CDR3 is 15 amino acids long. The CDR3 DNA reads TGCGCCAGCAGCTCTGCTCCAAGCCGCGCCTACGAGCAGTACTTC. Residues: CASSSAPSRAYEQYF.

This clone was counted between two and nine times. The V gene is TRBV11-2, the J gene TRBJ2-5; D is possibly TRBD1 or TRBD2 (6 bases each). The CDR3 spans 14 residues. Trimming removed 1 base at V and 5 bases at J, with 11 bases between. Per germline, CDR1 SGHAT and CDR2 FQNNGV. Here the CDR3 DNA reads TGTGCCAGCAGCTTAGTGTCCGGGGGCGAGACCCAGTACTTC. Translation: CASSLVSGGETQYF.

V usage is TRBV6-6 and J usage is TRBJ2-7, with TRBD2 matching 9 bases. J was trimmed by 3 bases and V by 6 bases; bases with no gene match: 0. CDR1 MNHNY and CDR2 SVGAGI come from the germline V gene (reference sequence). The CDR3 totals 12 residues. Here the CDR3 reads CASRAGGYEQYF. The CDR3 DNA sequence: TGTGCCAGCAGAGCGGGAGGCTACGAGCAGTACTTC.

The genes are TRBV7-3 and TRBJ2-2, with 9 bases matching TRBD1. CDR1 is SGHTA, CDR2 FQGTGA, per germline. V was pared by 5 bases and J by 6 bases, with 1 base of the junction left unmatched. The CDR3 consists of 13 residues. DNA for the CDR3: TGTGCCAGCAGCCGGACAGGGGCCGGGGAGCTGTTTTTT. Amino acid sequence: CASSRTGAGELFF.

This clone was picked up one time. The rearrangement joins TRBV10-3 to TRBJ2-3; 14 bases are a match to TRBD2. Germline V gives CDR1 ENHRY, CDR2 SYGVKD. V trimming: 4 bases; J trimming: 5 bases; junction bases outside the gene matches: 8. CDR3 length equals 17 residues. The CDR3 bases are TGTGCCATCAGTGCCCGACTAGCGGGGGGGCCCATAGATACGCAGTATTTT. This encodes CAISARLAGGPIDTQYF.

This clone has more than one count but fewer than ten. The chain couples TRBV2 to TRBJ1-6; 7 bases align to TRBD1. Per germline, CDR1 SNHLY and CDR2 FYNNEI. Germline trimming cut 2 bases from V and 2 bases from J; bases unmatched to any gene: 6. CDR3 length: 17 amino acids. CDR3 region: CASSERRGLAYNSPLHF. CDR3 nucleotide sequence: TGTGCCAGCAGTGAACGGAGGGGGCTCGCCTATAATTCACCCCTCCACTTT.

The table lists this clone with a count of one. The J gene is TRBJ2-7, the V gene TRBV18; 8 positions match TRBD2. V gave up 3 bases and J gave up 4 bases; unmatched junction bases: 8. Germline CDR1 is KGHSH and CDR2 is LQKENI. CDR3 length: 15 residues. CDR3 region: CASSPFLSSGYEQYF. CDR3 nucleotide sequence: TGTGCCAGCTCACCGTTTTTGTCTAGCGGGTACGAGCAGTACTTC. Together with reference TRBV18 and TRBJ2-7, the CDR3 gives the full variable domain: NAGVMQNPRHLVRRRGQEARLRCSPMKGHSHVYWYRQLPEEGLKFMVYLQKENIIDESGMPKERFSAEFPKEGPSILRIQQVVRGDSAAYFCASSPFLSSGYEQYFGPGTRLTVT.

This chain connects TRBV2 to TRBJ2-1; weak D call: TRBD2 (5 bases). This CDR3 region has 13 residues. Trimming took 3 bases from V and 8 from J, leaving 11 bases between them. Germline V gives CDR1 SNHLY, CDR2 FYNNEI. The CDR3 region has the DNA TGTGCCAGCAGTGAGCGTCTAGCCGATGAGCAGTTCTTC. Protein product: CASSERLADEQFF.

J is TRBJ1-1 and V is TRBV5-4, with a possible D match to TRBD1 (6 bases). Trimming removed 0 bases from V and 3 bases from J, with 9 bases in between. Germline CDR1 is SGHNT and CDR2 is YYREEE (reference sequence). The CDR3 loop spans 14 amino acids. The CDR3: CASSLVDRDTEAFF. CDR3 DNA: TGTGCCAGCAGCTTGGTGGACAGAGACACTGAAGCTTTCTTT.

This clone showed up just a few times. The V call is TRBV6-5, the J call TRBJ1-2; no clear D. In germline, CDR1 is MNHEY, CDR2 SVGAGI. The CDR3 totals 13 residues. Trimming took 8 bases from V and 4 from J, leaving 14 bases between them. CDR3 coding DNA: TGTGCCAGCGGTAGGGTAGTGGGCTATGGCTACACCTTC. Protein sequence: CASGRVVGYGYTF.

CDR3 bases: TGTGCCAGCAGTTTTAGGCACAAAGGATACGAGCAGTACTTC. Translation: CASSFRHKGYEQYF. The chain uses TRBV28 and TRBJ2-7; no definite D call. Per germline, CDR1 MDHEN and CDR2 SYDVKM. The CDR3 extends over 14 amino acids. V lost 3 bases and J 4 bases, leaving 13 bases between the germline ends.

In this sample, this clone turned up once. The rearrangement uses TRBV5-1 and TRBJ2-1; 7 nucleotides align to TRBD2. The CDR3 is 14 amino acids. V dropped 5 bases and J dropped 4; count of bases not matched to a gene: 6. Looked up from germline, CDR1 is SGHRS and CDR2 is YFSETQ. The CDR3 sequence: CASSKGAGYNEQFF. The CDR3 nucleotides are TGCGCCAGCAGTAAAGGAGCGGGATACAATGAGCAGTTCTTC.

This clone appeared a few times. The chain links TRBV18 to TRBJ2-7; 9 nucleotides align to TRBD2. J lost 3 bases, V lost 3 bases, and 6 bases had no gene match. The CDR3 covers 15 residues. The germline V gene has CDR1 KGHSH and CDR2 LQKENI. The CDR3 bases are TGTGCCAGCTCACCTGGACTAGCGAAGATCTACGAGCAGTACTTC. Translating it yields CASSPGLAKIYEQYF.

The chain links TRBV2 to TRBJ2-7, with a tentative D call TRBD1 (6 bases). The CDR3 covers 11 residues. Germline V gene data show CDR1 as SNHLY and CDR2 as FYNNEI. V lost 9 bases, J lost 3 bases, and 9 bases lay in between. The CDR3: CASGQSYEQYF. Written as DNA, the CDR3 is TGTGCCAGTGGACAGAGCTACGAGCAGTACTTC. The variable domain in full, completed from reference TRBV2 and TRBJ2-7, reads EPEVTQTPSHQVTQMGQEVILRCVPISNHLYFYWYRQILGQKVEFLVSFYNNEISEKSEIFDDQFSVERPDGSNFTLKIRSTKLEDSAMYFCASGQSYEQYFGPGTRLTVT.

V and J are TRBV2 and TRBJ2-2; D unclear. Germline V gene lookup returns CDR1 SNHLY and CDR2 FYNNEI. This CDR3 has 14 residues. V was clipped by 3 bases and J by 3 bases, with 8 bases between them. In DNA, the CDR3 is TGTGCCAGCAGTGATTTGGGCTACACCGGGGAGCTGTTTTTT. Its protein is CASSDLGYTGELFF.

This chain links TRBV14 with TRBJ2-7; tentative D call: TRBD2 (7 bases). CDR1 SGHDN and CDR2 FVKESK come from the germline V gene. Trimming left V 0 bases short and J 0 bases short, with 21 bases between. The CDR3 is 19 amino acids. CDR3 in DNA: TGTGCCAGCAGCCAAGAGGGAGGGGACTGGGGGACACTCTCCTACGAGCAGTACTTC. Its protein product is CASSQEGGDWGTLSYEQYF.

V and J are TRBV5-1 and TRBJ1-2; D might be TRBD1 (5 bases). This CDR3 is built from 15 residues. Trimming removed 0 bases from V and 4 bases from J, with 13 bases in between. Germline loops: CDR1 SGHRS, CDR2 YFSETQ. Written as DNA, the CDR3 is TGCGCCAGCAGCTTGGGAGGGCCTGGGGGCTATGGCTACACCTTC. It is translated as CASSLGGPGGYGYTF.

The chain is built from TRBV5-1 and TRBJ1-2; 7 positions agree with TRBD1. V lost 6 bases to trimming and J lost 4 bases; unmatched junction nucleotides: 9. Germline CDR1 reads SGHRS; CDR2 reads YFSETQ. The CDR3 spans 14 residues. CDR3 sequence reads: CASNYRGDGYGYTF. The CDR3 nucleotides are TGCGCCAGCAACTACAGGGGTGATGGCTATGGCTACACCTTC.

The chain joins TRBV19 to TRBJ1-2, with D possibly TRBD1 on 5 matching bases. V lost 6 bases, J lost 9 bases, and 14 bases lay in between. Per the germline V gene, CDR1 is LNHDA and CDR2 is SQIVND (reference sequence). The CDR3 extends over 12 amino acids. In DNA form, the CDR3 reads TGTGCCAGTAGCGATCGACAGCCCCGCTACACCTTC. Translated, it gives CASSDRQPRYTF.

This chain links TRBV7-3 with TRBJ2-1, with a possible D match to TRBD1 (6 bases). The ends were cut back, 4 bases at V and 2 bases at J, with 9 bases in the middle. Germline loops: CDR1 SGHTA, CDR2 FQGTGA. CDR3 size: 14 residues. CDR3: CASSSGDPYNEQFF. The CDR3 region has the DNA TGTGCCAGCAGCTCAGGGGACCCCTACAATGAGCAGTTCTTC.

This clone was observed a few times. This sequence joins TRBV19 and TRBJ2-2; 10 bases are a match to TRBD1. This CDR3 comprises 14 residues. V gave up 5 bases and J gave up 6 bases; unmatched junction bases: 3. The germline V gene has CDR1 LNHDA and CDR2 SQIVND (reference sequence). The CDR3 sequence: CASSWDRGSGELFF. DNA of the CDR3: TGTGCCAGTAGTTGGGACAGGGGTTCCGGGGAGCTGTTTTTT. The entire variable domain, with the rest obtained from reference TRBV19 and TRBJ2-2, is as follows: DGGITQSPKYLFRKEGQNVTLSCEQNLNHDAMYWYRQDPGQGLRLIYYSQIVNDFQKGDIAEGYSVSREKKESFPLTVTSAQKNPTAFYLCASSWDRGSGELFFGEGSRLTVL.

The chain couples TRBV4-2 to TRBJ1-1, with 9 bases identical to TRBD1. The CDR3 is 17 amino acids. CDR1 LGHNA and CDR2 YNFKEQ come from the germline V gene. With 4 bases clipped from V and 0 bases from J, the junction kept 9 bases outside the gene matches. DNA of the CDR3: TGTGCCAGCAGCCCAACGGACAGGGGTTTTATGAACACTGAAGCTTTCTTT. Translated, it gives CASSPTDRGFMNTEAFF.